The entry below gives a single T cell receptor beta chain sequence along with its context. The assay was immunoSEQ multiplex PCR, and TCRdb's table has in-frame clones only and misses some. Of over 50,000 clones in the sample, about 83% were seen once. This specimen belongs to a study of OX40 agonist ivuxolimab in advanced cancers. The germline V gene encodes CDR1 LNHDA and CDR2 SQIVND (reference sequence). The CDR3 is 17 amino acids. Trimming removed 4 bases from V and 0 bases from J; junction bases left unmatched: 7. The sequences come from CD4+ or CD8+ T cells sorted from blood, collected in a trial of the OX40 agonist ivuxolimab. The chain uses TRBV19 and TRBJ2-3, with 10 bases lining up with TRBD2. This clonotype was sampled from an adult with an advanced solid tumor such as melanoma, head and neck, liver or kidney cancer. The CDR3 protein is CASSKGSGGASTDTQYF. Here the CDR3 DNA reads TGTGCCAGTAGTAAGGGAAGCGGGGGGGCTAGCACAGATACGCAGTATTTT.